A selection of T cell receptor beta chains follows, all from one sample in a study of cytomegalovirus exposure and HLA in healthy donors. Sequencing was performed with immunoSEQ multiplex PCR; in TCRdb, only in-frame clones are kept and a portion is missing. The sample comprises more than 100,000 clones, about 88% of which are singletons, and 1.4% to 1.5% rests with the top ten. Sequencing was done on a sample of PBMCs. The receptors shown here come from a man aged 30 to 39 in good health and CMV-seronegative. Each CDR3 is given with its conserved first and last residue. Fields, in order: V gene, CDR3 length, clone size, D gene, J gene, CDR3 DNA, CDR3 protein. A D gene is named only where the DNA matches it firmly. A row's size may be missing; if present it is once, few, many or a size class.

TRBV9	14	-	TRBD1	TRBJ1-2	TGTGCCAGCAGCCCCCAGACAGGGAACTATGGCTACACCTTC	CASSPQTGNYGYTF
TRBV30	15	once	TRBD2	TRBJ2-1	TGTGCCTGGAGCGACGGACTAGCGGCATACAATGAGCAGTTCTTC	CAWSDGLAAYNEQFF
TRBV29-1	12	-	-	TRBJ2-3	TGCAGCGTTGACGACCGGGGAGATACGCAGTATTTT	CSVDDRGDTQYF
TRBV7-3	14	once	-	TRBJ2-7	TGTGCCAGCAGCCCCATGGCGGGGGCTGGGGAGCAGTACTTC	CASSPMAGAGEQYF
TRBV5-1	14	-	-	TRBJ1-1	TGCGCCAGCAGCTTGGAGACAGGGAACACTGAAGCTTTCTTT	CASSLETGNTEAFF
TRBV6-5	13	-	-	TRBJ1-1	TGTGCCAGCTCGCGGGGAGAGGGCACTGAAGCTTTCTTT	CASSRGEGTEAFF
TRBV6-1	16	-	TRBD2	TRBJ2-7	TGTGCCAGCAGTGACGGACCGGGACTAGCGGTGATCGAGCAGTACTTC	CASSDGPGLAVIEQYF
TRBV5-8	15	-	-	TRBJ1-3	TGTGCCAGCAGCTTCCTCGGCGGCAATGGAAACACCATATATTTT	CASSFLGGNGNTIYF
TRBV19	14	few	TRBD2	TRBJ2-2	TGTGCCAGTAGTCTAGCGGTAAACACCGGGGAGCTGTTTTTT	CASSLAVNTGELFF
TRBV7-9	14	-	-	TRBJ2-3	TGTGCCAGCAGGCATAAACAGGGCACAGATACGCAGTATTTT	CASRHKQGTDTQYF
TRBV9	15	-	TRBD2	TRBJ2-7	TGTGCCAGCAGCGTTCGAGCTAGCGGGGGGTACGAGCAGTACTTC	CASSVRASGGYEQYF
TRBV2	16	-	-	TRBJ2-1	TGTGCCAGCAGTGAAGGCAGGGGAAGGTCCTACAATGAGCAGTTCTTC	CASSEGRGRSYNEQFF
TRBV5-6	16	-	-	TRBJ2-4	TGTGCCAGCAGCTTAGAGGAGGACCTAGCCAAAAACATTCAGTACTTC	CASSLEEDLAKNIQYF
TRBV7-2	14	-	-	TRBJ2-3	TGTGCCAGCAGTAAAGCCGGGATGGTAGATACGCAGTATTTT	CASSKAGMVDTQYF
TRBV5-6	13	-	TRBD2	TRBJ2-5	TGTGCCAGCAGCTGGGGGGGCCAAGAGACCCAGTACTTC	CASSWGGQETQYF
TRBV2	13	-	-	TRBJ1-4	TGTGCCAGCAGAGAGACGAGGAAGGAAAAACTGTTTTTT	CASRETRKEKLFF
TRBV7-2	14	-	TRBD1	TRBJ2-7	TGTGCCAGCGGGGGACAGGGGATACCCTACGAGCAGTACTTC	CASGGQGIPYEQYF
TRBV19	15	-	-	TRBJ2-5	TGTGCCAGTAGTATGGGCCGGCGGGGTCAAGAGACCCAGTACTTC	CASSMGRRGQETQYF
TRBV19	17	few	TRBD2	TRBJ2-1	TGTGCCAGTAGTATAAGGGCTAGCGGGAAAGGAGGGGATGAGCAGTTCTTC	CASSIRASGKGGDEQFF
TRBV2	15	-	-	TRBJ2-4	TGTGCCAGCAGTGAAGGGGGCCTGGGGTCGGACATTCAGTACTTC	CASSEGGLGSDIQYF
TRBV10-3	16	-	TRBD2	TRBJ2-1	TGTGCCATCAGTGACCTCCGGGACTACGATTTCAATGAGCAGTTCTTC	CAISDLRDYDFNEQFF
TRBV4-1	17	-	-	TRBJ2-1	TGCGCCAGCAGCCAAGAAGAGGGCCTTAGCTCCTACAATGAGCAGTTCTTC	CASSQEEGLSSYNEQFF
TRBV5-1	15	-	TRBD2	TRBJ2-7	TGCGCCAGCAGCTTGGGTGCTGCGGGGGGCTACGAGCAGTACTTC	CASSLGAAGGYEQYF
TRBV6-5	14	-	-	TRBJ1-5	TGTGCCAGCAGTTCGGACGGGAACAATCAGCCCCAGCATTTT	CASSSDGNNQPQHF
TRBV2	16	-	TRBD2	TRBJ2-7	TGTGCCAGCACTATTACCAGACTAGCGGGAGCCTACGAGCAGTACTTC	CASTITRLAGAYEQYF
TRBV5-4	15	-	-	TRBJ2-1	TGTGCCAGCAGCTTCCCGGCGGTCGGAGGTAATGAGCAGTTCTTC	CASSFPAVGGNEQFF
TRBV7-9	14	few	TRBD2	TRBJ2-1	TGTGCCAGCAGCCCCGGGACTATGTACAATGAGCAGTTCTTC	CASSPGTMYNEQFF
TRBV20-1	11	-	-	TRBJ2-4	TGCAGTGCTACAACCAAAAACATTCAGTACTTC	CSATTKNIQYF
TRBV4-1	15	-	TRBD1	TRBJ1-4	TGCGCCAGCAGCCAAGCTGGACAGGGGGCGTTTCAACTGTTTTTT	CASSQAGQGAFQLFF
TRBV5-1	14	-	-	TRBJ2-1	TGCGCCAGCAGCGTGACGTCGGGTATGGATGAGCAGTTCTTC	CASSVTSGMDEQFF
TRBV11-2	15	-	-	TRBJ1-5	TGTGCCAGCAGCCATAGTGGTTCACAGGATCAGCCCCAGCATTTT	CASSHSGSQDQPQHF